Below, 15 T cell receptor beta chains from the same sample are listed, as sequenced in a study of blood T cell repertoires in COVID-19. Clones were sequenced by immunoSEQ multiplex PCR, and TCRdb holds only the in-frame ones, with some missing. The table has over 250,000 clones, approximately 85% seen once. Source material: peripheral blood. These receptors were collected from a woman between 65 and 79 years old with acute or convalescent COVID-19.

Concerning this clone itself: Other DNA sequences in this specimen translate into the identical CDR3. This chain uses TRBV12-3 or TRBV12-4 with TRBJ1-2, with 8 bases matching TRBD1. The CDR3 sequence is 13 residues long. With 6 bases clipped from V and 2 bases from J, the junction kept 2 bases outside the gene matches. Written as DNA, the CDR3 is TGTGCCAGCAGCCGACAGGGGAACTATGGCTACACCTTC. It yields the protein CASSRQGNYGYTF.

This rearrangement joins TRBV27 to TRBJ2-1; 10 bases match TRBD2. Germline V CDR1 and CDR2: MNHEY, SMNVEV (reference sequence). The CDR3 spans 16 residues. J was trimmed by 4 bases and V by 3 bases; bases with no gene match: 6. The CDR3 DNA reads TGTGCCAGCAGTTTCCCTAGCGGGGGACTATACAATGAGCAGTTCTTC. Its translation is CASSFPSGGLYNEQFF.

The chain joins TRBV30 to TRBJ1-2; the D is unclear. V dropped 5 bases and J dropped 2 bases, with 9 bases sitting between them. The CDR3 runs 12 residues. In germline, CDR1 is GTSNPN, CDR2 SVGIG (reference sequence). The CDR3 sequence is CAWGTLNYGYTF. The CDR3 DNA reads as TGTGCCTGGGGCACTTTAAACTATGGCTACACCTTC.

Turning to this clone: The sample carries other DNA sequences with the same CDR3. The chain couples TRBV18 to TRBJ1-2; no clear D. Trimming pared 3 bases from V and 3 bases from J, leaving 8 bases between. Per the germline V gene, CDR1 is KGHSH and CDR2 is LQKENI. The CDR3 contains 13 residues. CDR3 coding DNA: TGTGCCAGCTCACCGTCACAAGACTATGGCTACACCTTC. Translated, it gives CASSPSQDYGYTF.

The chain carries TRBV11-2 and TRBJ1-3, with D tentatively TRBD1 (5 bases). The CDR3 sequence is 16 residues long. V lost 5 bases and J lost 4, with 18 bases in between. Germline V gene data show CDR1 as SGHAT and CDR2 as FQNNGV. As DNA, the CDR3 is TGTGCCAGCAGCACCGGAGGGAGGGGCTCGGGAAACACCATATATTTT. Its protein product is CASSTGGRGSGNTIYF.

V and J are TRBV3-1 (or the pseudogene TRBV3-2) and TRBJ1-3; 8 nucleotides agree with TRBD1. This CDR3 is built from 15 residues. The trim removed 8 bases at V and 1 base at J, leaving 7 bases unmatched. The V gene's germline CDR1 is LGHDT and CDR2 YNNKEL (reference sequence). As DNA, the CDR3 is TGTGCCAGCGGTACAGGGGGTTTTTCTGGAAACACCATATATTTT. Its protein is CASGTGGFSGNTIYF.

The chain uses TRBV5-6 and TRBJ2-3; 12 bases are shared with TRBD2. With V trimmed by 0 bases and J by 3 bases, 2 bases remained unmatched. The CDR3 is made up of 16 amino acids. Germline V gene sequence: CDR1 SGHDT, CDR2 YYEEEE. The CDR3 reads CASSLGLAGGTDTQYF. In DNA form, the CDR3 reads TGTGCCAGCAGCTTGGGTCTAGCGGGGGGGACAGATACGCAGTATTTT.

This chain joins TRBV18 and TRBJ2-7; D unresolved. Looked up from germline, CDR1 is KGHSH and CDR2 is LQKENI. The V and J ends lost 3 bases and 6 bases respectively, with 12 bases between them. The CDR3 loop spans 13 amino acids. This CDR3 reads CASSPEVTSEQYF. As DNA, the CDR3 is TGTGCCAGCTCACCCGAGGTCACCAGCGAGCAGTACTTC.

The chain has TRBV11-2 and TRBJ2-3, with TRBD2 identical over 16 bases. Germline CDR1 and CDR2: SGHAT and FQNNGV. The CDR3 spans 17 residues. J was trimmed by 1 base and V by 8 bases; bases with no gene match: 6. Written as DNA, the CDR3 is TGTGCCAGCGCCCTGGGGACTAGCGGGGGGGGCACAGATACGCAGTATTTT. Protein sequence: CASALGTSGGGTDTQYF.

The gene calls are TRBV11-2 and TRBJ2-6, with D hard to call. CDR3 length: 14 amino acids. CDR1 and CDR2 (germline): SGHAT, FQNNGV. V was pared by 5 bases and J by 0 bases, with 5 bases between. CDR3 in amino acids: CASSANSGANVLTF. The CDR3 nucleotides read TGTGCCAGCAGCGCGAACTCTGGGGCCAACGTCCTGACTTTC.

The gene calls are TRBV27 and TRBJ1-1; D unresolved. The germline CDR1 and CDR2 sequences are MNHEY and SMNVEV (reference sequence). CDR3 length: 14 amino acids. Trimming took 6 bases from V and 1 from J, leaving 12 bases between them. DNA for the CDR3: TGTGCCAGCAGGTCCCCGGCAGGGAACACTGAAGCTTTCTTT. It is translated as CASRSPAGNTEAFF.

The V and J genes are TRBV19 and TRBJ2-3, with TRBD2 matching over 8 bases. Germline V lookup: CDR1 LNHDA, CDR2 SQIVND (reference sequence). CDR3 size: 13 residues. With V trimmed by 7 bases and J by 5 bases, 5 bases remained unmatched. The chain's CDR3 is CASNTGGGDTQYF. CDR3 DNA: TGTGCCAGTAATACGGGGGGGGGAGATACGCAGTATTTT. The whole variable domain, filled in from reference TRBV19 and TRBJ2-3, reads DGGITQSPKYLFRKEGQNVTLSCEQNLNHDAMYWYRQDPGQGLRLIYYSQIVNDFQKGDIAEGYSVSREKKESFPLTVTSAQKNPTAFYLCASNTGGGDTQYFGPGTRLTVL.

V is TRBV29-1 and J is TRBJ1-5; 9 bases are shared with TRBD1. The CDR3 loop spans 13 amino acids. The germline gives CDR1 SQVTM, CDR2 ANQGSEA. J gave up 4 bases and V 6 bases, and 4 bases lay outside the gene matches. CDR3 nucleotides: TGCAGCGTGAGGGGACAGGGAAATCAGCCCCAGCATTTT. Its translation: CSVRGQGNQPQHF.

Here the CDR3 reads CASRPRQNTEAFF. For the CDR3, the DNA is TGTGCCAGCAGACCCCGACAGAACACTGAAGCTTTCTTT. The J gene is TRBJ1-1, the V gene TRBV6-5, with D unresolved. CDR3 length: 13 amino acids. V was cut by 6 bases and J by 1 base, with 9 bases left in between. Germline CDR1 is MNHEY and CDR2 is SVGAGI.

The rearrangement links TRBV5-6 to TRBJ1-2, with D maybe TRBD1 (5 bases). The CDR3 contains 14 residues. V was cut by 4 bases and J by 5 bases, with 15 bases left in between. The germline V gene has CDR1 SGHDT and CDR2 YYEEEE. DNA of the CDR3: TGTGCCAGCAGCCCCGGGGTCCGGGGGTATGGCTACACCTTC. Its translation is CASSPGVRGYGYTF.